Detailed here is one T cell receptor (beta chain). Its antigen is currently unknown. The data were taken from a study of siplizumab effects on memory and regulatory T cells. From germline, CDR1 is SNHLY and CDR2 FYNNEI. This CDR3 has 14 amino acids. Trimming took 2 bases from V and 2 from J, leaving 8 bases between them. Study outcomes and limitations: The drug siplizumab significantly decreased the alloreactive sequences that could be traced to unstimulated CD4+ memory cells. Contribution to the alloresponse seemed major for naive T cells, which also seemed more diverse than memory cells.

This table comes from immunoSEQ multiplex PCR, and its TCRdb copy is limited to in-frame clones, with some not included. The sample consists of roughly 120,000 clones, roughly 94% of them appearing once. The chain employs TRBV2 and TRBJ2-3; D gene ambiguous. Sequenced: non-Treg CD4+ T cells sorted from blood. The origin of this receptor is a human donor in good health. The CDR3 is CASSELVFTDTQYF. In nucleotides, the CDR3 is TGTGCCAGCAGTGAATTGGTTTTCACAGATACGCAGTATTTT.